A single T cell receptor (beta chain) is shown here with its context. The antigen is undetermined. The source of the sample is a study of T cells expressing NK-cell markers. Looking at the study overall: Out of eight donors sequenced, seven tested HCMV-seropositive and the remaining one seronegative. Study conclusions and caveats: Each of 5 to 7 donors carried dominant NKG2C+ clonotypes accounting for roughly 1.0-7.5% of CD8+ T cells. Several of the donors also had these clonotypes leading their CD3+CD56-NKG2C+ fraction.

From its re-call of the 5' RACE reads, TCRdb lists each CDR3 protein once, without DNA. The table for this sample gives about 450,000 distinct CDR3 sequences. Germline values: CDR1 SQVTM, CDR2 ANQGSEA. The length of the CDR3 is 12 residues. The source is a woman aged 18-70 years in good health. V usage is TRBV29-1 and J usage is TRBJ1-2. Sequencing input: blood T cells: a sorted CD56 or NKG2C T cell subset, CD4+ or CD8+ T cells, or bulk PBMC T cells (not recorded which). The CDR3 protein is CSVVDAYYGYTF.